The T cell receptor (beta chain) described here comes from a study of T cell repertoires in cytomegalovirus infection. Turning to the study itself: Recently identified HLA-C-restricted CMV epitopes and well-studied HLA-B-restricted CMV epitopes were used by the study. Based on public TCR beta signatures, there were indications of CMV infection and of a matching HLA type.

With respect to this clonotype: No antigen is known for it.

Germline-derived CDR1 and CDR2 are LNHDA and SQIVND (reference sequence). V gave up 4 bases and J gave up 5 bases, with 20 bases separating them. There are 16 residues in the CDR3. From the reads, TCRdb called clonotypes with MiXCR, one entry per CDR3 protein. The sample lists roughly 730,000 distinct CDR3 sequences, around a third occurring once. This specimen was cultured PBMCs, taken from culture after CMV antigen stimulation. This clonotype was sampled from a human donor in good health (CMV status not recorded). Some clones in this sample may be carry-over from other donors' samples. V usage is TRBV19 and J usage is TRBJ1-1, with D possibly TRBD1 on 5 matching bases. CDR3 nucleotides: TGTGCCAGTAGTACCCCCCGAGCGGGGCGAAAGACTGAAGCTTTCTTT. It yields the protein CASSTPRAGRKTEAFF.